The clone carrying this T cell receptor (beta chain) is a singleton in its sample. RNA in amounts of about 0.45 to 1 ug was reverse transcribed with random hexamers. TCRdb independently ran MiXCR on the immunoSEQ multiplex PCR reads; one entry per CDR3 protein. The sample includes hundreds of thousands of distinct CDR3 sequences, about 95% of them seen just once. The CDR3 is 13 residues long. Trimming shortened V by 3 bases and J by 7 bases, and 11 bases separated the two germline ends. Germline V lookup: CDR1 LGHDT, CDR2 YNNKEL (reference sequence). Stable or active relapsing-remitting multiple sclerosis, untreated and meeting revised McDonald criteria, defined the controls. The record originates from a study of CD8 T cells in Susac syndrome.

Sequenced: CD4+ T cells from PBMCs. This TCR came from a human donor with multiple sclerosis. The chain recombines TRBV3-1 with TRBJ2-3; no firm D call. The DNA for the CDR3 is TGTGCCAGCAGCCATGCACCTCTCTATACGCAGTATTTT. Its translation is CASSHAPLYTQYF.